This T cell receptor beta chain was identified during a study of cytomegalovirus exposure and HLA in healthy donors. The table came from immunoSEQ multiplex PCR; TCRdb's copy has only in-frame clones and leaves some out. In the table there are fewer than 85,000 clones, around 95% of which are singletons. CDR3 length: 12 residues. CDR1 is SGHKS and CDR2 is YYEKEE in the germline V gene (reference sequence). Trimming at V came to 3 bases and at J to 7 bases, leaving 1 base not matched to a gene. The donors belonged to the approximately 130-subject validation cohort, separate from the roughly 700-subject first cohort.

This TCR was sampled from a woman aged 18-29 years in good health and CMV-seronegative. The sequenced sample was PBMCs. J is TRBJ1-2 and V is TRBV5-5, with 9 bases that match TRBD1. The CDR3 spells CASSWGQGGYTF. CDR3 sequence (DNA): TGTGCCAGCAGCTGGGGACAGGGTGGCTACACCTTC.